One sample yielded the 15 T cell receptor beta chains listed below, sequenced in a study of blood T cell repertoires in COVID-19. Assay: immunoSEQ multiplex PCR; the TCRdb copy retains only in-frame clones and omits some. There are about 190,000 clones in the sample; approximately 79% occur only once, and roughly 12% lies in the top ten. The sequencing sample was made of peripheral blood. All receptors derive from a woman aged 45-65 years with acute or convalescent COVID-19.

This clone was seen more than once but under ten times. This chain joins TRBV5-6 and TRBJ1-1; D ambiguous. The germline V gene has CDR1 SGHDT and CDR2 YYEEEE. The CDR3 runs 13 residues. Trimming shortened V by 3 bases and J by 3 bases, and 9 bases separated the two germline ends. The CDR3 DNA reads as TGTGCCAGCAGCTGGTCAGAGGACACTGAAGCTTTCTTT. Translating it yields CASSWSEDTEAFF.

The chain links TRBV6-5 to TRBJ2-7; D possibly corresponds to TRBD1 (6 bases). The CDR3 is made up of 14 amino acids. Germline-derived CDR1 and CDR2 are MNHEY and SVGAGI. V lost 8 bases, J lost 4 bases, and 18 bases lay in between. In nucleotides, the CDR3 is TGTGCCAGCTCTAACAGGGAGAGCATATACGAGCAGTACTTC. Protein: CASSNRESIYEQYF.

The rearrangement links TRBV9 to TRBJ1-1; a possible D gene is TRBD1 (5 bases). Trimming stripped 0 bases from V and 0 bases from J, with 9 bases between. The V gene's germline CDR1 is SGDLS and CDR2 YYNGEE. The CDR3 spans 15 residues. The CDR3 sequence: CASSVAPGLNTEAFF. CDR3 DNA: TGTGCCAGCAGCGTAGCTCCAGGGCTGAACACTGAAGCTTTCTTT. Full variable domain (outside the CDR3, taken from reference TRBV9 and TRBJ1-1): DSGVTQTPKHLITATGQRVTLRCSPRSGDLSVYWYQQSLDQGLQFLIQYYNGEERAKGNILERFSAQQFPDLHSELNLSSLELGDSALYFCASSVAPGLNTEAFFGQGTRLTVV.

The chain combines TRBV7-2 with TRBJ1-1; tentatively, D is TRBD1 (5 bases). V lost 2 bases and J 1 base, leaving 5 bases between the germline ends. Germline V gene sequence: CDR1 SGHTA, CDR2 FQGNSA. CDR3 size: 13 residues. The CDR3 here is CASSLTGNTEAFF. CDR3 sequence (DNA): TGTGCCAGCAGCTTAACAGGGAACACTGAAGCTTTCTTT.

The chain joins TRBV11-2 to TRBJ2-7; 11 bases align to TRBD1. Germline lookup yields CDR1 SGHAT and CDR2 FQNNGV. This CDR3 has 16 amino acids. With V trimmed by 8 bases and J by 7 bases, 16 bases remained unmatched. This CDR3 is CASASQRTGGAKEQYF. In DNA, the CDR3 is TGTGCCAGCGCCTCTCAGCGGACAGGGGGCGCGAAAGAGCAGTACTTC.

V gene TRBV7-2 combines with J gene TRBJ2-1; D unclear. The CDR3 is 16 residues long. V was shortened by 4 bases and J by 0 bases, with 13 bases between the two germline ends. Germline V lookup: CDR1 SGHTA, CDR2 FQGNSA. The CDR3 nucleotides are TGTGCCAGCAGCTCCAGAGGCGTATTCTCCTACAATGAGCAGTTCTTC. Protein product: CASSSRGVFSYNEQFF.

The chain joins TRBV25-1 to TRBJ2-5, with 7 bases identical to TRBD1. The CDR3 loop spans 16 amino acids. Germline CDR1 is MGHDK and CDR2 is SYGVNS. The V and J ends lost 5 bases and 0 bases, in that order; junction bases with no gene match: 9. The CDR3 reads CASSSLKDRYQETQYF. The CDR3 region has the DNA TGTGCCAGCAGTAGCCTTAAGGACAGGTACCAAGAGACCCAGTACTTC.

J is TRBJ2-1 and V is TRBV12-5; 11 bases are a match to TRBD2. CDR3 length: 15 amino acids. The J segment lost 3 bases and the V segment lost 4 bases, leaving 2 bases of the junction unmatched. Looked up from germline, CDR1 is LGHNT and CDR2 is FRNRAP. Here the CDR3 reads CASGSGTSGYNEQFF. Here the CDR3 DNA reads TGTGCTAGTGGTTCCGGGACTAGCGGCTACAATGAGCAGTTCTTC.

The chain joins TRBV27 to TRBJ2-5, with 11 bases that match TRBD1. CDR1 is MNHEY, CDR2 SMNVEV, per germline (reference sequence). V lost 9 bases to trimming and J lost 2 bases; unmatched junction nucleotides: 5. This CDR3 contains 14 residues. The CDR3 DNA reads as TGTGCCAGTAGGACAGGGGGCCTACAAGAGACCCAGTACTTC. Amino acids: CASRTGGLQETQYF.

This sequence joins TRBV4-1 and TRBJ2-6; TRBD1 matches 8 bases. The V segment lost 1 base and the J segment 3 bases; nucleotides outside the gene matches: 2. Germline V gene lookup returns CDR1 MGHRA and CDR2 YSYEKL. This CDR3 has 16 amino acids. The CDR3 protein is CASSQGGTGGANVLTF. For the CDR3, the DNA is TGCGCCAGCAGCCAAGGGGGGACAGGTGGGGCCAACGTCCTGACTTTC.

This chain links TRBV2 with TRBJ2-3; TRBD2 matches at 7 bases. Losses at the gene ends were 10 bases for V and 2 bases for J; bases not matched to a gene: 12. CDR1 is SNHLY, CDR2 FYNNEI, per germline. CDR3 length: 15 amino acids. The CDR3 loop is CATTREGLYTDTQYF. CDR3 nucleotides: TGTGCCACCACCAGGGAGGGACTGTACACAGATACGCAGTATTTT.

DNA for the CDR3: TGTGCCTGGATAAATCTGGCAGGATCTTCTCGCTCTGGAAACACCATATATTTT. Protein: CAWINLAGSSRSGNTIYF. This chain uses TRBV30 with TRBJ1-3; D gene unclear. The germline V and J ends were trimmed by 4 bases and 0 bases, with 22 bases remaining between them. This CDR3 is 18 amino acids long. Germline V gives CDR1 GTSNPN, CDR2 SVGIG (reference sequence).

The J gene is TRBJ2-5, the V gene TRBV2; D may be TRBD1 (5 bases). V was trimmed by 9 bases and J by 7 bases, leaving 15 bases between them. From germline, CDR1 is SNHLY and CDR2 FYNNEI. The CDR3 sequence is 12 residues long. The CDR3 coding sequence is TGTGCCAGTCAGGGTGCGGAGCGGACCCAGTACTTC. Translated, it gives CASQGAERTQYF. The full variable domain, in which reference TRBV2 and TRBJ2-5 provide the parts outside the CDR3, is EPEVTQTPSHQVTQMGQEVILRCVPISNHLYFYWYRQILGQKVEFLVSFYNNEISEKSEIFDDQFSVERPDGSNFTLKIRSTKLEDSAMYFCASQGAERTQYFGPGTRLLVL.

V gene TRBV14 combines with J gene TRBJ2-1, with 13 bases lining up with TRBD2. Unmatched junction bases numbered 11, after V lost 5 bases and J lost 4 bases. The CDR3 totals 18 residues. Germline lookup yields CDR1 SGHDN and CDR2 FVKESK. This CDR3 reads CASSVGTSGIPVYNEQFF. The CDR3 nucleotides are TGTGCCAGCAGCGTGGGGACTAGCGGGATCCCCGTTTACAATGAGCAGTTCTTC.

This chain links TRBV11-3 with TRBJ2-7; TRBD1 matches 8 bases. J lost 1 base, V lost 10 bases, and 6 bases had no gene match. This CDR3 is 13 amino acids long. Germline V CDR1 and CDR2: SGHNT, YENEEA. CDR3 residues: CAIRQGYSYEQYF. The CDR3 nucleotides are TGTGCCATCCGACAGGGGTATTCCTACGAGCAGTACTTC.